Included here is one TCR beta chain sequence, with context. The antigen is not known. Germline CDR1 is SGHTA and CDR2 is FQGTGA. V was clipped by 5 bases and J by 3 bases, with 14 bases between them. There are 15 residues in the CDR3. The data were produced by immunoSEQ multiplex PCR, yet TCRdb's version contains in-frame clones alone and is incomplete. This sample has about 73,000 clones, with roughly 77% found just once. The sample comes from a study of T cell repertoires and HLA-DP antigens. Study details: Sorted CD137+CD4+ samples averaged about 0.2 ug DNA; pre-culture CD4+ samples, 1,000 to 1,500 ng. General study points: Naive and memory CD4+ cells were analysed together, not apart.

Sequencing was carried out using CD4+ T cells from PBMCs. This receptor was identified in a man aged 55 to 69 in good health and CMV-seronegative. V is TRBV7-3 and J is TRBJ2-1; D assignment may be TRBD1 or TRBD2 (7 bases each). CDR3 in DNA: TGTGCCAGCAGCGAAGGGGGCGGGAGCTACAATGAGCAGTTCTTC. It translates to CASSEGGGSYNEQFF.